This TCR beta chain is drawn from a study of OX40 agonist ivuxolimab in advanced cancers. Study-level findings and limits: There was clonal expansion of CD4+ and CD8+ blood T cells by week 6 at 0.1 to 3.0 mg/kg.

This clone appeared a single time. The antigen remains unidentified. Repertoires were generated with immunoSEQ multiplex PCR, while TCRdb's copy carries only in-frame clones and drops some. The table includes tens of thousands of clones, 85% to 95% detected once. This specimen was CD4+ or CD8+ T cells sorted from blood, taken in a trial of the OX40 agonist ivuxolimab. The clonotype was recovered from an adult with an advanced solid tumor such as melanoma, head and neck, liver or kidney cancer.

Written as DNA, the CDR3 is TGTGCCAGCAGTGAACGGGGGGCCTCTGCTAGCACAGATACGCAGTATTTT. Amino acid sequence: CASSERGASASTDTQYF. This rearrangement joins TRBV6-1 to TRBJ2-3, with D possibly being TRBD2 (7 bases). This CDR3 is 17 amino acids long. The V gene lost 2 bases and the J gene lost 0 bases, with 15 bases spanning the gap. Germline V gene data show CDR1 as MNHNS and CDR2 as SASEGT.